A selection of T cell receptor beta chains follows, all from one sample in a study of long-term antiretroviral therapy in people with HIV. The protocol was immunoSEQ multiplex PCR, while the TCRdb copy is restricted to in-frame clones and leaves out a portion. The sample records 25,000 to 35,000 clones, around 84% being singletons. The specimen comprised unsorted PBMCs, sampled 0.4 years after starting antiretroviral therapy. The receptor set was obtained from a man aged 18 to 35 with HIV. The conserved cysteine and the conserved F or W are not part of the CDR3 here.

CDR3 protein	V gene	J gene	CDR3 length
ASSRIGRDRGPYEQY	TRBV27	TRBJ2-7	15
ASKTSTGQSYEQY	TRBV27	TRBJ2-7	13
ASSNLGETQY	TRBV27	TRBJ2-5	10
AIRGQGSYEQY	TRBV10-3	TRBJ2-7	11
ASSPDGQGAFLDTEAF	TRBV7-8	TRBJ1-1	16
ASSLGSENGYT	TRBV11-2	TRBJ1-2	11
ASSATLGLGTEAF	TRBV7-8	TRBJ1-1	13
ASSLGGSEAF	TRBV7-9	TRBJ1-1	10
ASSPGQGAYEQY	TRBV18	TRBJ2-7	12
ASSFKQSNYGYT	TRBV5-4	TRBJ1-2	12
ASSSTGSFQPQH	TRBV27	TRBJ1-5	12
ASNTGGGAAF	TRBV7-8	TRBJ1-1	10
ASSQVVGSYNEQF	TRBV19	TRBJ2-1	13
ASSYTQGYEQY	TRBV6-4	TRBJ2-7	11
ASSPIGTANSYEQY	TRBV4-1	TRBJ2-7	14
ASSYRGSSYNSPLH	TRBV7-2	TRBJ1-6	14
ASSSGQGWYEQY	TRBV19	TRBJ2-7	12
ASSLGQGGLLGNEQF	TRBV13	TRBJ2-1	15
ASSQDRSAEQF	TRBV4-3	TRBJ2-1	11
ASSLGGADYEQY	TRBV27	TRBJ2-7	12
ASSSGTSNIEQF	TRBV7-7	TRBJ2-1	12
ASSKVGRTVTYEQY	TRBV21-1	TRBJ2-7	14
ASSSYTPDRGTDTQY	TRBV5-1	TRBJ2-3	15
ASSRDDGTSAKNIQY	TRBV4-2	TRBJ2-4	15
ASSLGQAVRDTQY	TRBV5-8	TRBJ2-3	13
ASSVGHLSSYEQY	TRBV9	TRBJ2-7	13
ASMGQRYEQY	TRBV5-5	TRBJ2-7	10
ASSLSRSLVQF	TRBV13	TRBJ2-1	11
ASSLGEEGKQF	TRBV7-8	TRBJ2-1	11
ASSEDGVDEQY	TRBV9	TRBJ2-7	11
ASSLGVRGAPEQY	TRBV11-2	TRBJ2-7	13
ASSGDLREKLF	TRBV4-1	TRBJ1-4	11
ASSPGGTGDTQY	TRBV9	TRBJ2-3	12
ASSDEREVSEQY	TRBV2	TRBJ2-7	12